This T cell receptor beta chain was observed in a study of CXCR3-negative and CXCR3-positive naive CD8 T cells. Study-wide findings and caveats: Comparison of naive cells showed more hydrophobic TRB CDR3s in CXCR3-positive than in CXCR3-negative naive cells.

TRB cDNA libraries were made by UMI-labeled 5' RACE. TCRdb processed the 5' RACE reads again and assigns one entry to each CDR3 protein, with no DNA. The sample data list around 150,000 distinct CDR3 sequences. Comments on this clonotype: Its antigen is not identified.

The CDR3 length is 16 residues. Germline CDR1 SQVTM, CDR2 ANQGSEA. The clonotype originates from a human donor in good health. Some clones in this sample may be carry-over from other donors' samples. This chain links TRBV29-1 with TRBJ2-7; TCRdb lists TRBD1, though no DNA is available to test this call. Sequencing input: naive CXCR3+ CD8+ T cells from blood. Subset given: CD45RO-CCR7+CD27+CD95- naive CD8+ T cells expressing CXCR3 (TNR3+). The CDR3 protein is CSVEGAPGQGAYEQYF.